One sample yielded the 9 T cell receptor beta chains listed below, sequenced in a study of blood T cells in healthy people across ages. PCR was performed a second time for about 6 to 12 cycles using a sample-barcoded 5' primer and a J-beta primer mix. TCRdb processed the 5' RACE reads anew with MiXCR; each CDR3 protein has one entry. The sample includes over a million distinct CDR3 sequences, 40% to 50% of them seen just once. The sample was blood. These receptors were taken from a woman aged 18-29 years in good health.

V usage is TRBV6-5 and J usage is TRBJ1-6, with a possible D match to TRBD1 (5 bases). V was trimmed by 3 bases and J by 5 bases, leaving 14 bases between them. The CDR3 extends over 16 amino acids. The V gene's germline CDR1 is MNHEY and CDR2 SVGAGI. The CDR3 is CASSYRFGRDNSPLHF. Written as DNA, the CDR3 is TGTGCCAGCAGTTATAGGTTTGGCAGGGATAATTCACCCCTCCACTTT.

This chain uses TRBV20-1 with TRBJ2-3, with no clear D. Trimming shortened V by 2 bases and J by 2 bases, and 11 bases separated the two germline ends. CDR3 length: 14 residues. The germline gives CDR1 DFQATT, CDR2 SNEGSKA (reference sequence). The CDR3 region has the DNA TGCAGTGCTAGAATACCCCAGAACACAGATACGCAGTATTTT. It is translated as CSARIPQNTDTQYF.

This clonotype appeared a few times. V is TRBV5-1 and J is TRBJ2-5, with 7 bases lining up with TRBD2. Germline lookup yields CDR1 SGHRS and CDR2 YFSETQ. The CDR3 is 15 residues long. V dropped 3 bases and J dropped 11; count of bases not matched to a gene: 16. The CDR3 region is CASSWSGIGINEQYF. The CDR3 coding sequence is TGCGCCAGCAGCTGGAGCGGGATTGGGATCAATGAGCAGTACTTC.

This clonotype was observed once. The CDR3 region has the DNA TGTGCCACCAGCAGAGTAGGGCAGGGGTATGAAAAACTGTTTTTT. Translation: CATSRVGQGYEKLFF. The V and J genes are TRBV15 and TRBJ1-4, with a possible D match to TRBD1 (6 bases). The germline gives CDR1 LNHNV, CDR2 YYDKDF (reference sequence). The CDR3 is made up of 15 amino acids. Deletions cut 1 base from V and 6 bases from J, with 12 bases between.

There are a few counts of this clonotype. The chain couples TRBV5-1 to TRBJ1-2; D is ambiguous. Germline CDR1 is SGHRS and CDR2 is YFSETQ. The CDR3 has 13 residues. The V end was cut by 4 bases, the J end by 7 bases, with 14 bases between. CDR3 sequence (DNA): TGCGCCAGCAGCCCTACGACCGAGGGTGGCTACACCTTC. Encoded protein: CASSPTTEGGYTF.

This chain connects TRBV13 to TRBJ2-1, with 12 bases lining up with TRBD2. The CDR3 runs 15 residues. Trimming took 4 bases from V and 6 from J; bases not matched to a gene: 4. Germline V gene lookup returns CDR1 PRHDT and CDR2 FYEKMQ (reference sequence). The CDR3 here is CASSSGLAGINEQFF. The CDR3 nucleotides are TGTGCCAGCAGCTCCGGACTAGCGGGGATCAATGAGCAGTTCTTC.

This clonotype was seen only a few times. The DNA for the CDR3 is TGTGCCAGCAGCTCAGTGGATGGTATAATGAGGGACGAGCAGTACTTC. This translates into CASSSVDGIMRDEQYF. The genes are TRBV7-9 and TRBJ2-7, with D possibly being TRBD2 (5 bases). Trimming shortened V by 4 bases and J by 5 bases, and 21 bases separated the two germline ends. The CDR3 totals 16 residues. Per the germline V gene, CDR1 is SEHNR and CDR2 is FQNEAQ (reference sequence).

This clonotype has just a few counts. The rearrangement uses TRBV28 and TRBJ2-7, with TRBD1 identical over 7 bases. The CDR3 sequence is 12 residues long. The V gene end was trimmed by 10 bases and the J gene end by 6 bases; junction bases not matched to a gene: 9. Germline-derived CDR1 and CDR2 are MDHEN and SYDVKM. The CDR3 sequence is CAIGTEVSEQYF. CDR3 sequence (DNA): TGTGCCATCGGGACAGAGGTGAGCGAGCAGTACTTC. The full variable domain, completed using reference TRBV28 and TRBJ2-7, is DVKVTQSSRYLVKRTGEKVFLECVQDMDHENMFWYRQDPGLGLRLIYFSYDVKMKEKGDIPEGYSVSREKKERFSLILESASTNQTSMYLCAIGTEVSEQYFGPGTRLTVT.

The J gene is TRBJ2-4, the V gene TRBV28, with 11 bases lining up with TRBD2. CDR3 length equals 15 residues. Germline assignment: CDR1 MDHEN and CDR2 SYDVKM. V shed 1 base, J shed 12 bases, and the junction held 8 bases outside the gene matches. The CDR3 protein is CASSLSLSGGGSQYF. The DNA of the CDR3 is TGTGCCAGCAGTTTATCTCTTAGCGGGGGGGGATCTCAGTACTTC.